This TCR beta chain was obtained from a study of cytomegalovirus exposure and HLA in healthy donors. The wider study: The platform used for the 95 to 150 validation repertoires matched that of the roughly 630 first-cohort repertoires, a later analysis reported.

The donors were in the roughly 110-subject validation cohort; that cohort was separate from the roughly 700-subject first cohort. Produced via immunoSEQ multiplex PCR; TCRdb's table is partial and in-frame only. The sample holds 80,000 to 100,000 clones; about 88% are singletons and the top ten take 5.5% to 7.5%. CDR3 length: 16 amino acids. Germline V lookup: CDR1 SGHRS, CDR2 YFSETQ. V trimming: 3 bases; J trimming: 10 bases; junction bases outside the gene matches: 12. This clonotype was sampled from a man younger than 30 in good health and CMV-seropositive. The chain recombines TRBV5-1 with TRBJ2-1, with 11 bases aligning to TRBD2. Sequenced material: PBMCs. The CDR3 nucleotides read TGCGCCAGCAGCTCACATAGCGGGAGGGCCTTTGGGGAGCAGTTCTTC. The encoded protein is CASSSHSGRAFGEQFF.